This TCR beta chain emerged from a study of CD8 T cells in ankylosing spondylitis. Study-wide results and limits: One TCR beta motif, made up of eight or nine highly homologous variants, appeared characteristic of ankylosing spondylitis blood. Earlier studies detected some motif variants in reactive arthritis synovial fluid and blood. Reportedly, significant enrichment of disease-linked clones occurred in matched ankylosing spondylitis synovial fluid. Researchers report that disease-linked clones proved CD8+ and relatively rare in peripheral blood.

To note about this clonotype: No antigen is known for it.

From germline, CDR1 is SGDLS and CDR2 YYNGEE. Trimming shortened V by 0 bases and J by 9 bases, and 17 bases separated the two germline ends. The CDR3 runs to 15 residues. Scientists made TCR beta libraries using quantitative 5'-RACE with molecular barcodes. TCRdb redid the calling of the 5' RACE reads with MiXCR, one entry per CDR3 protein. The repertoire holds 300,000 to 400,000 distinct CDR3 sequences, about a fifth seen once, with approximately 15% in the top ten. The sequenced material came from blood, either unsorted or a sorted T cell fraction (not recorded which). The receptor's source is a male donor with ankylosing spondylitis. The chain joins TRBV9 to TRBJ2-3; D might be TRBD2 (5 bases). CDR3: CASSVGAAGARTQYF. The CDR3 DNA follows: TGTGCCAGCAGCGTAGGTGCTGCGGGCGCCCGGACGCAGTATTTT. Together with reference TRBV9 and TRBJ2-3, the CDR3 gives the full variable domain: DSGVTQTPKHLITATGQRVTLRCSPRSGDLSVYWYQQSLDQGLQFLIQYYNGEERAKGNILERFSAQQFPDLHSELNLSSLELGDSALYFCASSVGAAGARTQYFGPGTRLTVL.